This T cell receptor (beta chain) was captured by sequencing in a study of cytomegalovirus exposure and HLA in healthy donors. Findings and caveats of the study: A missense variant in DCLRE1C was later tied to TCR beta V- and J-gene trimming. Earlier results showed most TCR beta V segments being productive about 87% or about 30% of the time.

Use of 60 Vbeta and 13 Jbeta primers characterized the PCR. TCRdb's table, derived via immunoSEQ multiplex PCR, lists solely in-frame clones and lacks some. Of about 120,000 clones listed, approximately 80% were seen once; the top ten hold 2.7%. This CDR3 spans 16 amino acids. Looked up from germline, CDR1 is SGHNT and CDR2 is YYREEE (reference sequence). Trimming shortened V by 4 bases and J by 3 bases, and 20 bases separated the two germline ends. As regards this clone: Its antigen is unknown.

Sequencing input: PBMCs. The chain uses TRBV5-4 and TRBJ2-7; the D gene is possibly TRBD1 (7 bases). The TCR comes from a woman aged 40 to 49 in good health and CMV-seropositive. CDR3 protein: CASSPPAGGRGYEQYF. In DNA form, the CDR3 reads TGTGCCAGCAGCCCTCCGGCAGGGGGGAGAGGCTACGAGCAGTACTTC.